This T cell receptor beta chain came from a study of siplizumab effects on memory and regulatory T cells. Study outcomes and limitations: Under siplizumab, an average around 64% of mappable alloreactive CD4+ clones were Treg-derived, compared with under 35% in controls. An assignable phenotype, naive or memory, was missing from roughly 78-96% of proliferating CD4+ or CD8+ clones.

Concerning this clone itself: The antigen is undetermined.

The CDR3 has 11 amino acids. In germline, CDR1 is SGHNT, CDR2 YYREEE (reference sequence). Trimming left V 1 base short and J 10 bases short, with 6 bases between. Sequencing was performed on unstimulated naive, memory, effector memory and TEMRA subsets derived from a few donor pairs. The assay looked at some 96,000 TCR templates in each sample. This table comes from immunoSEQ multiplex PCR, and its TCRdb copy is limited to in-frame clones, with some not included. The data hold over 45,000 clones, with around 97% observed a single time. Sequenced: naive CD8+ T cells sorted from blood. This sequence joins TRBV5-4 and TRBJ2-1; D gene uncertain. This TCR was sampled from a human donor in good health. The CDR3 is CASSLSSEQFF. CDR3 in DNA: TGTGCCAGCAGCTTGTCGAGCGAGCAGTTCTTC.